This is a list of T cell receptor beta chains from one sample in a study of blood T cell repertoires in COVID-19. Sequencing used immunoSEQ multiplex PCR; TCRdb keeps in-frame clones, though not all of them. The data show around 82,000 clones, with about 88% seen just once and 12% held by the top ten. What was sequenced was peripheral blood. The receptor source for this set is a man between 65 and 79 years old with active or convalescent COVID-19. The CDR3 runs from the conserved cysteine through the conserved F or W. D genes are given only for firm matches. Clone sizes are given selectively: once, few, many, or a class where the clone is expanded.

v_gene: TRBV9
len: 17
d_gene: -
j_gene: TRBJ1-6
abundance: -
CDR3aa: CASSVGSISSYNSPLHF
CDR3nt: TGTGCCAGCAGCGTAGGTTCGATCAGCTCCTATAATTCACCCCTCCACTTT

v_gene: TRBV5-1
len: 15
d_gene: TRBD1
j_gene: TRBJ1-4
abundance: -
CDR3aa: CASSKDRATNEKLFF
CDR3nt: TGCGCCAGCAGCAAGGACAGGGCAACTAATGAAAAACTGTTTTTT

v_gene: TRBV28
len: 14
d_gene: TRBD1
j_gene: TRBJ1-4
abundance: -
CDR3aa: CASIRDRGHWKLFF
CDR3nt: TGTGCCAGCATCCGGGACAGGGGGCACTGGAAACTGTTTTTT

v_gene: TRBV7-9
len: 15
d_gene: TRBD1
j_gene: TRBJ1-2
abundance: -
CDR3aa: CASSLYGTDNYGYTF
CDR3nt: TGTGCCAGCAGCTTGTACGGGACAGATAACTATGGCTACACCTTC

v_gene: TRBV18
len: 15
d_gene: TRBD1
j_gene: TRBJ1-1
abundance: -
CDR3aa: CASSEQGPLNTEAFF
CDR3nt: TGTGCCAGCTCAGAACAGGGGCCGTTGAACACTGAAGCTTTCTTT

v_gene: TRBV6-6
len: 15
d_gene: -
j_gene: TRBJ1-4
abundance: -
CDR3aa: CASRAPRQWYGKLFF
CDR3nt: TGTGCCAGCAGAGCACCGAGACAGTGGTACGGAAAACTGTTTTTT

v_gene: TRBV6-1
len: 16
d_gene: -
j_gene: TRBJ2-2
abundance: once
CDR3aa: CASSGTLAINTGELFF
CDR3nt: TGTGCCAGCAGTGGGACGCTAGCGATTAACACCGGGGAGCTGTTTTTT

v_gene: TRBV25-1
len: 16
d_gene: TRBD1
j_gene: TRBJ1-5
abundance: -
CDR3aa: CASKCRSGQGYQPQHF
CDR3nt: TGTGCCAGCAAATGTCGATCGGGACAGGGATATCAGCCCCAGCATTTT

v_gene: TRBV27
len: 16
d_gene: -
j_gene: TRBJ1-5
abundance: -
CDR3aa: CASSFKTREGFQPQHF
CDR3nt: TGTGCCAGCAGTTTCAAGACGCGGGAAGGGTTTCAGCCCCAGCATTTT

v_gene: TRBV5-1
len: 14
d_gene: TRBD1
j_gene: TRBJ1-2
abundance: -
CDR3aa: CASSSGTAPYGYTF
CDR3nt: TGCGCCAGCAGCTCCGGGACAGCACCCTATGGCTACACCTTC

v_gene: TRBV25-1
len: 11
d_gene: -
j_gene: TRBJ2-2
abundance: -
CDR3aa: CASSYTGELFF
CDR3nt: TGTGCCAGCAGTTATACCGGGGAGCTGTTTTTT

v_gene: TRBV28
len: 12
d_gene: -
j_gene: TRBJ1-2
abundance: -
CDR3aa: CASSLGPYGYTF
CDR3nt: TGTGCCAGCAGTCTAGGCCCATATGGCTACACCTTC

v_gene: TRBV6-5
len: 15
d_gene: -
j_gene: TRBJ2-1
abundance: -
CDR3aa: CASSYSSGAYNEQFF
CDR3nt: TGTGCCAGCAGTTACTCGTCGGGGGCCTACAATGAGCAGTTCTTC

v_gene: TRBV28
len: 16
d_gene: TRBD1
j_gene: TRBJ1-6
abundance: -
CDR3aa: CASNQIDRGKNSPLHF
CDR3nt: TGTGCCAGCAACCAAATTGACAGGGGGAAGAATTCACCCCTCCACTTT

v_gene: TRBV6-6
len: 15
d_gene: -
j_gene: TRBJ2-4
abundance: -
CDR3aa: CASSQTGGAKNIQYF
CDR3nt: TGTGCCAGCAGTCAGACGGGGGGCGCCAAAAACATTCAGTACTTC

v_gene: TRBV5-4
len: 16
d_gene: TRBD1
j_gene: TRBJ1-4
abundance: -
CDR3aa: CASSFFGGQGDEKLFF
CDR3nt: TGTGCCAGCAGCTTCTTCGGCGGTCAGGGGGACGAAAAACTGTTTTTT

v_gene: TRBV6-6
len: 11
d_gene: -
j_gene: TRBJ2-5
abundance: -
CDR3aa: CASTHAGTQYF
CDR3nt: TGTGCCAGCACTCACGCGGGGACCCAGTACTTC

v_gene: TRBV5-1
len: 15
d_gene: TRBD2
j_gene: TRBJ2-3
abundance: -
CDR3aa: CASSSGTSGGYTQYF
CDR3nt: TGCGCCAGCAGCTCGGGGACTAGCGGGGGTTATACGCAGTATTTT

v_gene: TRBV2
len: 17
d_gene: -
j_gene: TRBJ1-2
abundance: -
CDR3aa: CASGENGWQLANYGYTF
CDR3nt: TGTGCCAGCGGAGAAAACGGGTGGCAGTTAGCTAACTATGGCTACACCTTC

v_gene: TRBV9
len: 13
d_gene: -
j_gene: TRBJ2-1
abundance: -
CDR3aa: CASSVAFAGEQFF
CDR3nt: TGTGCCAGCAGCGTAGCTTTCGCGGGGGAGCAGTTCTTC

v_gene: TRBV27
len: 13
d_gene: -
j_gene: TRBJ1-5
abundance: once
CDR3aa: CASSPRDLAPQHF
CDR3nt: TGTGCCAGCAGCCCGCGGGACTTGGCGCCCCAGCATTTT

v_gene: TRBV5-6
len: 15
d_gene: -
j_gene: TRBJ2-3
abundance: -
CDR3aa: CASRPGLGLTDTQYF
CDR3nt: TGTGCCAGCAGACCGGGACTCGGGCTAACAGATACGCAGTATTTT

v_gene: TRBV10-3
len: 12
d_gene: -
j_gene: TRBJ2-7
abundance: -
CDR3aa: CAISKTGYEQYF
CDR3nt: TGTGCCATCAGTAAGACGGGGTACGAGCAGTACTTC

v_gene: TRBV4-3
len: 14
d_gene: -
j_gene: TRBJ1-2
abundance: -
CDR3aa: CASSQEVNSDGYTF
CDR3nt: TGCGCCAGCAGCCAAGAAGTGAACTCGGATGGCTACACCTTC

v_gene: TRBV2
len: 17
d_gene: -
j_gene: TRBJ1-6
abundance: once
CDR3aa: CASQGNRRQGDNSPLHF
CDR3nt: TGTGCCAGCCAGGGCAACCGTAGACAAGGCGATAATTCACCCCTCCACTTT

v_gene: TRBV4-1
len: 17
d_gene: TRBD1
j_gene: TRBJ2-3
abundance: -
CDR3aa: CASSPTDRGPVTDTQYF
CDR3nt: TGCGCCAGCAGCCCGACCGACAGGGGGCCGGTAACAGATACGCAGTATTTT

v_gene: TRBV12-3/TRBV12-4
len: 12
d_gene: -
j_gene: TRBJ2-3
abundance: once
CDR3aa: CASGDTSTTQYF
CDR3nt: TGTGCCAGCGGAGATACAAGTACTACGCAGTATTTT

v_gene: TRBV4-3
len: 19
d_gene: -
j_gene: TRBJ2-2
abundance: -
CDR3aa: CASSHNWGGAVWNTGELFF
CDR3nt: TGCGCCAGCAGCCACAATTGGGGGGGGGCCGTGTGGAACACCGGGGAGCTGTTTTTT

v_gene: TRBV2
len: 15
d_gene: -
j_gene: TRBJ1-1
abundance: -
CDR3aa: CASTLEGGIGTEAFF
CDR3nt: TGTGCCAGCACCCTTGAGGGCGGGATTGGCACTGAAGCTTTCTTT

v_gene: TRBV30
len: 17
d_gene: -
j_gene: TRBJ2-1
abundance: once
CDR3aa: CAWSVLGPLSGFNEQFF
CDR3nt: TGTGCCTGGAGTGTACTAGGTCCCCTCAGCGGGTTCAATGAGCAGTTCTTC

v_gene: TRBV7-9
len: 14
d_gene: -
j_gene: TRBJ1-6
abundance: -
CDR3aa: CASSFVQGVSPLHF
CDR3nt: TGTGCCAGCAGCTTCGTACAGGGAGTTTCACCCCTCCACTTT

v_gene: TRBV4-3
len: 16
d_gene: TRBD1
j_gene: TRBJ2-3
abundance: -
CDR3aa: CASSQNGQAQGYTQYF
CDR3nt: TGCGCCAGCAGCCAAAATGGACAGGCCCAGGGGTATACGCAGTATTTT

v_gene: TRBV27
len: 13
d_gene: -
j_gene: TRBJ1-2
abundance: -
CDR3aa: CASSFEGTGGYTF
CDR3nt: TGTGCCAGCAGTTTCGAGGGCACGGGGGGCTACACCTTC

v_gene: TRBV6-2/TRBV6-3
len: 15
d_gene: TRBD2
j_gene: TRBJ2-1
abundance: -
CDR3aa: CASSYELAGGKGQFF
CDR3nt: TGTGCCAGCAGTTATGAACTAGCGGGGGGGAAAGGGCAGTTCTTC

v_gene: TRBV29-1
len: 13
d_gene: -
j_gene: TRBJ1-2
abundance: -
CDR3aa: CSVRPQGLHGYTF
CDR3nt: TGCAGCGTCCGTCCCCAGGGGCTGCATGGCTACACCTTC

v_gene: TRBV6-5
len: 14
d_gene: -
j_gene: TRBJ1-2
abundance: -
CDR3aa: CATSPWGDGYGYTF
CDR3nt: TGTGCTACCTCGCCGTGGGGGGATGGCTATGGCTACACCTTC

v_gene: TRBV13
len: 14
d_gene: -
j_gene: TRBJ1-2
abundance: -
CDR3aa: CASRRSPTNYGYTF
CDR3nt: TGTGCCAGCAGACGGAGTCCAACTAACTATGGCTACACCTTC

v_gene: TRBV30
len: 16
d_gene: -
j_gene: TRBJ1-5
abundance: once
CDR3aa: CAWSLKGSSGNQPQHF
CDR3nt: TGTGCCTGGAGTTTAAAGGGGTCGAGTGGCAATCAGCCCCAGCATTTT

v_gene: TRBV18
len: 17
d_gene: -
j_gene: TRBJ2-4
abundance: -
CDR3aa: CASSPLRLTLAKNIQYF
CDR3nt: TGTGCCAGCTCACCACTCAGGCTAACTCTAGCCAAAAACATTCAGTACTTC

v_gene: TRBV5-1
len: 14
d_gene: TRBD1
j_gene: TRBJ2-4
abundance: -
CDR3aa: CASSEQGAVNIQYF
CDR3nt: TGCGCCAGCAGCGAGCAGGGGGCGGTGAACATTCAGTACTTC

v_gene: TRBV27
len: 15
d_gene: TRBD1
j_gene: TRBJ1-2
abundance: -
CDR3aa: CASSFRTGGIYGYTF
CDR3nt: TGTGCCAGCAGTTTCCGGACAGGGGGCATCTATGGCTACACCTTC

v_gene: TRBV15
len: 17
d_gene: TRBD1
j_gene: TRBJ1-1
abundance: -
CDR3aa: CATSTSGTGGRKTEAFF
CDR3nt: TGTGCCACCAGCACTTCCGGGACAGGGGGCAGAAAAACTGAAGCTTTCTTT

v_gene: TRBV20-1
len: 11
d_gene: -
j_gene: TRBJ1-1
abundance: -
CDR3aa: CRAGRGPEAFF
CDR3nt: TGCAGGGCGGGCAGGGGTCCTGAAGCTTTCTTT

v_gene: TRBV2
len: 13
d_gene: -
j_gene: TRBJ1-2
abundance: -
CDR3aa: CASSEGIQRGYTF
CDR3nt: TGTGCCAGCAGTGAAGGGATTCAGCGAGGCTACACCTTC

v_gene: TRBV29-1
len: 11
d_gene: TRBD2
j_gene: TRBJ2-7
abundance: -
CDR3aa: CSVRAGGEQYF
CDR3nt: TGCAGCGTCCGAGCGGGGGGTGAGCAGTACTTC

v_gene: TRBV5-1
len: 13
d_gene: -
j_gene: TRBJ1-2
abundance: -
CDR3aa: CASRDTSVLGYTF
CDR3nt: TGCGCCAGCCGGGACACCTCGGTTCTTGGCTACACCTTC

v_gene: TRBV5-8
len: 14
d_gene: TRBD1
j_gene: TRBJ1-5
abundance: -
CDR3aa: CASSPGTGIQPQHF
CDR3nt: TGTGCCAGCAGCCCTGGGACAGGGATTCAGCCCCAGCATTTT

v_gene: TRBV10-1
len: 16
d_gene: -
j_gene: TRBJ2-3
abundance: -
CDR3aa: CASRAGTATSTDTQYF
CDR3nt: TGCGCCAGCAGAGCCGGGACTGCCACTAGCACAGATACGCAGTATTTT

v_gene: TRBV9
len: 14
d_gene: -
j_gene: TRBJ2-7
abundance: -
CDR3aa: CASSVSGVSYEQYF
CDR3nt: TGTGCCAGCAGCGTATCCGGGGTTAGCTACGAGCAGTACTTC

v_gene: TRBV5-4
len: 14
d_gene: TRBD1
j_gene: TRBJ1-2
abundance: few
CDR3aa: CASSWGQGERGYTF
CDR3nt: TGTGCCAGCAGCTGGGGACAGGGAGAACGTGGCTACACCTTC

v_gene: TRBV5-1
len: 17
d_gene: -
j_gene: TRBJ2-1
abundance: once
CDR3aa: CASSLGLGLSSYNEQFF
CDR3nt: TGCGCCAGCAGCTTGGGACTTGGCCTCAGCTCCTACAATGAGCAGTTCTTC

v_gene: TRBV6-5
len: 14
d_gene: -
j_gene: TRBJ1-5
abundance: -
CDR3aa: CASSYFGYNQPQHF
CDR3nt: TGTGCCAGCAGTTATTTCGGGTACAATCAGCCCCAGCATTTT

v_gene: TRBV7-3
len: 12
d_gene: -
j_gene: TRBJ2-7
abundance: -
CDR3aa: CASSLNGYEQYF
CDR3nt: TGTGCCAGCAGCTTAAACGGCTACGAGCAGTACTTC

v_gene: TRBV2
len: 13
d_gene: TRBD1
j_gene: TRBJ1-2
abundance: -
CDR3aa: CASSEGTGGGYTF
CDR3nt: TGTGCCAGCAGTGAAGGGACAGGGGGCGGCTACACCTTC

v_gene: TRBV19
len: 14
d_gene: -
j_gene: TRBJ2-7
abundance: -
CDR3aa: CASSIGVARGEQYF
CDR3nt: TGTGCCAGTAGTATCGGGGTGGCCCGAGGCGAGCAGTACTTC

v_gene: TRBV9
len: 15
d_gene: TRBD2
j_gene: TRBJ2-3
abundance: -
CDR3aa: CASSAGLASTDTQYF
CDR3nt: TGTGCCAGCAGCGCAGGACTAGCGAGCACAGATACGCAGTATTTT

v_gene: TRBV27
len: 14
d_gene: -
j_gene: TRBJ1-1
abundance: -
CDR3aa: CASSSRVLNTEAFF
CDR3nt: TGTGCCAGCAGTAGCAGGGTATTGAACACTGAAGCTTTCTTT

v_gene: TRBV19
len: 15
d_gene: TRBD1
j_gene: TRBJ1-5
abundance: -
CDR3aa: CASSIGTGGNQPQHF
CDR3nt: TGTGCCAGTAGTATAGGGACAGGGGGCAATCAGCCCCAGCATTTT